This T cell receptor beta chain stems from a study of blood T cell repertoires in COVID-19. About the research overall: COVID-19 samples collected from the United States, Italy and Spain covered acute and convalescent phases.

The cohort comprised adults aged roughly 18 to 95 years residing in under 25 US areas. Original handling: Amplification of reference gene primers was used by the study to estimate nucleated cell counts. The repertoire was sequenced with immunoSEQ multiplex PCR; TCRdb's copy has only in-frame clones and lacks some. From that table come the V and J calls and clone size; the DNA was used to work out D and trimming. The profile shows about 250,000 clones, 80% to 85% of them singletons. To note about this clone: A read error may produce the germline difference seen at one junction end.

This CDR3 has 18 amino acids. Germline V gives CDR1 SGHDT, CDR2 YYEEEE. Material for sequencing was PBMCs or T cells enriched from blood (not recorded which). This clonotype originated in a man aged 50 to 59 who had recovered from COVID-19. The J gene is TRBJ1-3, the V gene TRBV5-6; TRBD1 matches at 12 bases. The CDR3 bases are TGTGCCAGCAGCTTATATCCGGGACAGGGGGCGCACGGAAACATCATATATTTT. Amino acids: CASSLYPGQGAHGNIIYF.